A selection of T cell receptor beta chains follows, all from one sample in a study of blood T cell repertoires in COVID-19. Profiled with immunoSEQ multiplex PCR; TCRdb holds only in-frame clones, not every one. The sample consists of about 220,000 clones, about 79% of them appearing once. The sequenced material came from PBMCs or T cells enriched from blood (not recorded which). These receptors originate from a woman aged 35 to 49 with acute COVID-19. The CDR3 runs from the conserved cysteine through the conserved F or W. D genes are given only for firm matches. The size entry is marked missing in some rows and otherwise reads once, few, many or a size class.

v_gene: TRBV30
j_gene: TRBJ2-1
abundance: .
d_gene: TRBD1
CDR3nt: TGTGCCTGGGGACCGGGACAGGGGGCCTACAATGAGCAGTTCTTC
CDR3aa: CAWGPGQGAYNEQFF

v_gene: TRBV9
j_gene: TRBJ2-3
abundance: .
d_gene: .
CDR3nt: TGTGCCAGCAACGGGGGGCCTGGCACAGATACGCAGTATTTT
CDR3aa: CASNGGPGTDTQYF

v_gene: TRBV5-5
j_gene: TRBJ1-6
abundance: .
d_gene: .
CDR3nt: TGTGCCAGCAGCTCCTCGACAGCGCAGAATTCACCCCTCCACTTT
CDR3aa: CASSSSTAQNSPLHF

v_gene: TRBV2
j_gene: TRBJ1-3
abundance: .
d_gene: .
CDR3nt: TGTGCCAGCAGCCAAGGGCGGGGATCGGCTGGAAACACCATATATTTT
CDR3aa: CASSQGRGSAGNTIYF

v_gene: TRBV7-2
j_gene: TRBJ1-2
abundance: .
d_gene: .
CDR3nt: TGTGCCAGCAGCTTAGCGGAGGGGTATGGCTACACCTTC
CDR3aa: CASSLAEGYGYTF

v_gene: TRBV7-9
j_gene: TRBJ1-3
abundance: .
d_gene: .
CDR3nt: TGTGCCAGCAGCAGCACAGGGTTTCAGGGAAACACCATATATTTT
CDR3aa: CASSSTGFQGNTIYF

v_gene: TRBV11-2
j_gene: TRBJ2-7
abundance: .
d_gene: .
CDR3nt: TGTGCCAGCAGCTTAGCAGGCAGCGGCACTTCCTACGAGCAGTACTTC
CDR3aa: CASSLAGSGTSYEQYF

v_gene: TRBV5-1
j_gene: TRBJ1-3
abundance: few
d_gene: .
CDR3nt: TGCGCCAGCAGCTTGGCTTCAGATGGAAACACCATATATTTT
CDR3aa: CASSLASDGNTIYF

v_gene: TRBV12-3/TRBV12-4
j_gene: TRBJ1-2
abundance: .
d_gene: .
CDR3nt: TGTGCCAGCAGTTTAGGCCTGAGGGTTGGCTACACCTTC
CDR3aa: CASSLGLRVGYTF

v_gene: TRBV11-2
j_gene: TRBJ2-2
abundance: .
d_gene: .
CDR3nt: TGTGCCAGCAGCTCCCCGGGTTCCGGAACCGGGGAGCTGTTTTTT
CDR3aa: CASSSPGSGTGELFF

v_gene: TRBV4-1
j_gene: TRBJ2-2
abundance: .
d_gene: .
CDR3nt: TGCGCCAGCAGCCAAGGTCGTTCTATGAACACCGGGGAGCTGTTTTTT
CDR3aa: CASSQGRSMNTGELFF

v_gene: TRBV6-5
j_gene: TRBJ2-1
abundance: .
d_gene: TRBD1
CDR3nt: TGTGCCAGCAGGACAGGGGGCAATGAGCAGTTCTTC
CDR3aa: CASRTGGNEQFF

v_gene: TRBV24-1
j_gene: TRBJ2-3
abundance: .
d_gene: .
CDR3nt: TGTGCCACCAGTGACGGGAGCACAGATACGCAGTATTTT
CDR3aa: CATSDGSTDTQYF

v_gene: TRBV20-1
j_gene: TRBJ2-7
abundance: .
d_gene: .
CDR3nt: TGCAGTGCTAGTGAAACTAGATACGAGCAGTACTTC
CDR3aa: CSASETRYEQYF

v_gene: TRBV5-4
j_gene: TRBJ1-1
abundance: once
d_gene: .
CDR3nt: TGTGCCAGCAGCTCGTATCAGGGTGAAGCTTTCTTT
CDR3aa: CASSSYQGEAFF

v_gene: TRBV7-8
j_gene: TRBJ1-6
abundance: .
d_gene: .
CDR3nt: TGTGCCAGCAGCTACGGGGGAAAATCACCCCTCCACTTT
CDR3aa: CASSYGGKSPLHF

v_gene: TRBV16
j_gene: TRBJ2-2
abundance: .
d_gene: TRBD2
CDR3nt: TGTGCCAGCAGCCCCACTAGCGGGAGGGCCGGATACACCGGGGAGCTGTTTTTT
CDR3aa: CASSPTSGRAGYTGELFF

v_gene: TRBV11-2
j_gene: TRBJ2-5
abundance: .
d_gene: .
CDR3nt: TGTGCCAGCAGCTTCGCGGGGTTTTCGGGTGAGACCCAGTACTTC
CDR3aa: CASSFAGFSGETQYF

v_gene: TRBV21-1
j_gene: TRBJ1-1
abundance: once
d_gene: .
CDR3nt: TGTGCCAGCAGCCCCCGCGATTTGTTGGACACTGAAGCTTTCTTT
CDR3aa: CASSPRDLLDTEAFF

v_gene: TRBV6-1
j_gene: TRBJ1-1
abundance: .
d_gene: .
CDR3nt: TGTGCCAGCAGTGAAGCCCAAAAAACAGGGTGGTTGAACACTGAAGCTTTCTTT
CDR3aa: CASSEAQKTGWLNTEAFF

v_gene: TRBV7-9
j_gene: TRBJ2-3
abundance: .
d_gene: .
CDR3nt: TGTGCCACCCTGCCCTCGGCAGATACGCAGTATTTT
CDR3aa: CATLPSADTQYF

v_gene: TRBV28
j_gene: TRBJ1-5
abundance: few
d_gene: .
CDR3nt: TGTGCCAGCAGTTGGGAAGACAGACCTAATCAGCCCCAGCATTTT
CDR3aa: CASSWEDRPNQPQHF

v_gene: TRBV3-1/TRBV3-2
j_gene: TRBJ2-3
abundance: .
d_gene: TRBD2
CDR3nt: TGTGCCAGCAGCCAGCAGACTAGCGGTAACACAGATACGCAGTATTTT
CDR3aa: CASSQQTSGNTDTQYF

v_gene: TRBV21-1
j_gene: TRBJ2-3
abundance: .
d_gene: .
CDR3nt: TGTGCCAGCAGCAATAGCCGACTAGCGGGGCCTGATGGCACAGATACGCAGTATTTT
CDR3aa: CASSNSRLAGPDGTDTQYF

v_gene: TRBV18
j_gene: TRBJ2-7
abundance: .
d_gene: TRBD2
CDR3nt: TGTGCCAGCTCACCGACAGCGGGAGATTTCGAGCAGTACTTC
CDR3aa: CASSPTAGDFEQYF

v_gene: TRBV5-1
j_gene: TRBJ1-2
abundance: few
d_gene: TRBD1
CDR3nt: TGCGCCAGCAGCGTACTACAGGGGGCTTCGGACGGCTACACCTTC
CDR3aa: CASSVLQGASDGYTF

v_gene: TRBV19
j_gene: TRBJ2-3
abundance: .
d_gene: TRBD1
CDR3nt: TGTGCCACCCGGACAGGGGGCGAAGATACGCAGTATTTT
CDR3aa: CATRTGGEDTQYF

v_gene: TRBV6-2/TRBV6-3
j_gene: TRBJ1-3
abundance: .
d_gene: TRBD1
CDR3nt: TGTGCCAGCAGTTACAAACAGGGGAACACCATATATTTT
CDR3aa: CASSYKQGNTIYF

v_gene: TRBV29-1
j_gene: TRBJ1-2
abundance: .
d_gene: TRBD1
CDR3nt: TGCAGCGTCTGGACAGGGAGTAACTATGGCTACACCTTC
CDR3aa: CSVWTGSNYGYTF

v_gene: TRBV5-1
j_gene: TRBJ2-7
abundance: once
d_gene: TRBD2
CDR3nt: TGCGCCAGCAGCTCAAAATTGGGACTAGCGGGAGAGGGGCCCTACGAGCAGTACTTC
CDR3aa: CASSSKLGLAGEGPYEQYF

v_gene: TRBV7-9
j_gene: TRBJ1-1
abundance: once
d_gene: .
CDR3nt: TGTGCCAGCAGCCAGAGGAGTCTGAACACTGAAGCTTTCTTT
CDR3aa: CASSQRSLNTEAFF

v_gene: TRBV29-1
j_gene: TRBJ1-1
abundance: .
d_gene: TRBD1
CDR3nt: TGCAGCGGGGCGCCTCGGACAGGGAACGAAGCTTTCTTT
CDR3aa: CSGAPRTGNEAFF

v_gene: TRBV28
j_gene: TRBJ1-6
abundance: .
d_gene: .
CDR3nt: TGTGCCAGCAGCCCGTATGTACAGGGACCATGGTCACCCCTCCACTTT
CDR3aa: CASSPYVQGPWSPLHF

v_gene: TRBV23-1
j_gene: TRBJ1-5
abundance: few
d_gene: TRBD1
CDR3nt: TGCGCCAGCAGTCAATCCACAGGGGCGGGTAGCAATCAGCCCCAGCATTTT
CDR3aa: CASSQSTGAGSNQPQHF

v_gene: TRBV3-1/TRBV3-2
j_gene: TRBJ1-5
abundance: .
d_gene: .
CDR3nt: TGTGCCAGCAGCCAAGGACAGGTGGGCACGGGGCGCAATCAGCCCCAGCATTTT
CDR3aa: CASSQGQVGTGRNQPQHF

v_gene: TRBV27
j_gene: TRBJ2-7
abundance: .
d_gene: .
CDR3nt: TGTGCCAGCAGTTTCCGGCCTAGCTCCGAGCAGTACTTC
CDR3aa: CASSFRPSSEQYF

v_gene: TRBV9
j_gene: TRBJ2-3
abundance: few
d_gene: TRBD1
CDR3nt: TGTGCCAGCAGCGCCGGACAGGGAGCAGATACGCAGTATTTT
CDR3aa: CASSAGQGADTQYF

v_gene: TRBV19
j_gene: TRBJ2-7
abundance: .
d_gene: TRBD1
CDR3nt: TGTGCCAGTAGGCTGACAGGGGGCGCCGAGATCCCCTACGAGCAGTACTTC
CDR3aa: CASRLTGGAEIPYEQYF

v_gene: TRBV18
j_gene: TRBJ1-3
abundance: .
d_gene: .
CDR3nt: TGTGCCAGCTCACCACGGACTCGGGCCGGAAACACCATATATTTT
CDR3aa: CASSPRTRAGNTIYF

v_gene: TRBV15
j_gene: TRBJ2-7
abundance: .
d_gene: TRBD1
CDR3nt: TGTGCCACCAGCAGAGACGGACAGGGGGAGAGGAGAGAGCAGTACTTC
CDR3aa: CATSRDGQGERREQYF

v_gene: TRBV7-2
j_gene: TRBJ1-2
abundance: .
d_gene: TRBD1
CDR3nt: TGTGCCAGCAGCGCGGGACAGGGGGCTAACTATGGCTACACCTTC
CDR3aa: CASSAGQGANYGYTF

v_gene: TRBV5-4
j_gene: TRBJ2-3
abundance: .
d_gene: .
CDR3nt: TGTGCCAGCAGCTTGGTGTTTTCGGTGGGAGTTCTGACAGATACGCAGTATTTT
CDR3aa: CASSLVFSVGVLTDTQYF

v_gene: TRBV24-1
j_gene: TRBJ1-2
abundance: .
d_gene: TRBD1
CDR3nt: TGTGCCACCAGTGATTTGAAGACAGGGAATGGCTACACCTTC
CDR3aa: CATSDLKTGNGYTF

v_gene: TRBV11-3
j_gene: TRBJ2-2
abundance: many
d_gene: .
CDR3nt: TGTGCCAGCAGCTTCGAGGGTGGCGGGGAGCTGTTTTTT
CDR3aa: CASSFEGGGELFF

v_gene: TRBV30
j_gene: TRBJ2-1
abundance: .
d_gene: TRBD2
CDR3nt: TGTGCCTGGAGGTCCGGGACTAGCGGGAGCTATGAGCAGTTCTTC
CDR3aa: CAWRSGTSGSYEQFF

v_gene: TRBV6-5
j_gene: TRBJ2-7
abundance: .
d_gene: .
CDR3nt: TGTGCCAGCCAGGGTGGTAGCTACGAGCAGTACTTC
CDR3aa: CASQGGSYEQYF

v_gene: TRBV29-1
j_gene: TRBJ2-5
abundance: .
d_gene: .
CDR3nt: TGCAGCGTTGGAGACCACAGGGTAGCAGAGACCCAGTACTTC
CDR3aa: CSVGDHRVAETQYF

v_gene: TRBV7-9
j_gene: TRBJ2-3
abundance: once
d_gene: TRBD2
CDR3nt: TGTGCCAGCAGCTCGATACTAGCGGGAGGCACAGATACGCAGTATTTT
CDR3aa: CASSSILAGGTDTQYF

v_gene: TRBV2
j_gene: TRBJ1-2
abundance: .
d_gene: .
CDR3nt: TGTGCCAGCAGTGCGATGGGGGCAGACACCTTC
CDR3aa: CASSAMGADTF

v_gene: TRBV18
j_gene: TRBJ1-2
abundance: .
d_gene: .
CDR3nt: TGTGCCAGCTCGGGGGGGTCCTATGGCTACACCTTC
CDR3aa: CASSGGSYGYTF